A single sample is the source of the 27 T cell receptor beta chains below, sequenced in a study of T-cell reconstitution after alpha-beta-depleted transplantation in children. Unique molecular identifiers were incorporated during preparation of the TCRbeta library. TCRdb processed the PCR reads anew with MiXCR; each CDR3 protein has one entry. Of roughly 590,000 distinct CDR3 sequences in the sample, around 16% were seen once. This specimen consisted of PBMCs from the stem cell graft donor, obtained from the stem cell graft. All receptors derive from a human donor who donated a stem cell graft to a child with acute myeloid leukemia.

This clonotype has just one count. V usage is TRBV5-6 and J usage is TRBJ2-2; possible D gene TRBD1, 5 bases. V dropped 4 bases and J dropped 7 bases, with 14 bases sitting between them. CDR1 is SGHDT, CDR2 YYEEEE, per germline. The CDR3 totals 14 residues. The CDR3 region has the DNA TGTGCCAGCAGCGAGCAGACAGTTTTCGGGGAGCTGTTTTTT. Encoded protein: CASSEQTVFGELFF.

Here the CDR3 reads CATSSRIGGYGYTF. The CDR3 DNA follows: TGTGCCACCAGCAGTCGTATAGGGGGCTATGGCTACACCTTC. The rearrangement uses TRBV15 and TRBJ1-2; tentative D call: TRBD1 (6 bases). This CDR3 region has 14 residues. Germline V gives CDR1 LNHNV, CDR2 YYDKDF (reference sequence). V lost 3 bases and J 4 bases, leaving 12 bases between the germline ends.

The chain links TRBV7-8 to TRBJ2-3; D might be TRBD1 or TRBD2, each matching 6 bases. This CDR3 is 18 amino acids long. The germline V gene has CDR1 SGHVS and CDR2 FQNEAQ. V dropped 1 base and J dropped 1 base, with 18 bases sitting between them. The CDR3: CASSLERKGGGRTDTQYF. The CDR3 region has the DNA TGTGCCAGCAGCTTAGAACGCAAGGGGGGAGGACGCACAGATACGCAGTATTTT.

This clonotype was recorded at least ten times. The V gene is TRBV5-1, the J gene TRBJ2-1; no clear D gene. Trimming removed 0 bases from V and 8 bases from J, with 3 bases in between. The CDR3 is 11 amino acids. The germline V gene encodes CDR1 SGHRS and CDR2 YFSETQ. CDR3 in amino acids: CASSLAHEQFF. CDR3 DNA sequence: TGCGCCAGCAGCTTGGCCCATGAGCAGTTCTTC.

This chain joins TRBV5-1 and TRBJ2-7, with 9 nucleotides matching TRBD1. The length of the CDR3 is 13 residues. Germline values: CDR1 SGHRS, CDR2 YFSETQ. After removal of 8 bases from V and 6 bases from J, the junction contained 9 bases not matched to a gene. The CDR3 DNA reads as TGCGCCAGGAGGACAGGGGAGTTGGGCGAGCAGTACGTC. It codes for CARRTGELGEQYV.

This clonotype has ten or more counts. This chain links TRBV24-1 with TRBJ2-3; 8 bases match TRBD2. The CDR3 is 16 amino acids. The V gene's germline CDR1 is KGHDR and CDR2 SFDVKD. J gave up 2 bases and V 3 bases, and 6 bases lay outside the gene matches. In DNA, the CDR3 is TGTGCCACCAGTGATCTAAGCGGGGGCCACACAGATACGCAGTATTTT. Translation: CATSDLSGGHTDTQYF.

This clonotype showed up many times. The V and J genes are TRBV29-1 and TRBJ2-7; TRBD1 aligns across 7 bases. Germline-derived CDR1 and CDR2 are SQVTM and ANQGSEA. V was pared by 4 bases and J by 6 bases, with 6 bases of the junction left unmatched. CDR3 size: 12 residues. This CDR3 is CSVGRQGSEQYF. For the CDR3, the DNA is TGCAGCGTTGGTAGACAGGGCTCCGAGCAGTACTTC.

This clonotype was observed a few times. The chain carries TRBV6-2 or TRBV6-3 and TRBJ2-1; D remains ambiguous. CDR1 MNHEY and CDR2 SVGEGT come from the germline V gene. The CDR3 has 14 residues. The ends were cut back, 2 bases at V and 2 bases at J, with 7 bases in the middle. CDR3 residues: CASSYADTYNEQFF. CDR3 nucleotide sequence: TGTGCCAGCAGTTACGCTGACACCTACAATGAGCAGTTCTTC.

This chain links TRBV4-3 with TRBJ1-6, with D tentatively TRBD1 (5 bases). This CDR3 comprises 15 residues. Germline CDR1 and CDR2: LGHNA and YSLEER. V dropped 2 bases and J dropped 4 bases, with 9 bases sitting between them. The CDR3 loop is CASSQTGRYNSPLHF. The CDR3 coding sequence is TGCGCCAGCAGCCAAACAGGACGGTATAATTCACCCCTCCACTTT.

This clonotype appeared many times. The chain uses TRBV10-3 and TRBJ2-2, with D possibly TRBD2 on 6 matching bases. V gave up 3 bases and J gave up 4 bases, with 12 bases separating them. The CDR3 has 15 residues. The germline CDR1 and CDR2 sequences are ENHRY and SYGVKD. CDR3 coding DNA: TGTGCCATCAGTGAACCGGGACTGGGCACCGGGGAGCTGTTTTTT. This gives the protein CAISEPGLGTGELFF.

This clonotype was seen repeatedly, ten times or more. The chain combines TRBV20-1 with TRBJ1-1; TRBD1 might be the D (5 bases). The CDR3 is 16 amino acids. Trimming shortened V by 5 bases and J by 0 bases, and 19 bases separated the two germline ends. In germline, CDR1 is DFQATT, CDR2 SNEGSKA (reference sequence). The CDR3 here is CSAGARPFTLNTEAFF. DNA of the CDR3: TGCAGTGCTGGGGCCCGTCCTTTCACTTTGAACACTGAAGCTTTCTTT.

This clonotype was seen at least ten times. The junction does not match germline at one end; this may be a read error. V usage is TRBV5-5 and J usage is TRBJ2-1; TRBD1 matches 10 bases. Looked up from germline, CDR1 is SGHKS and CDR2 is YYEKEE (reference sequence). This CDR3 is 14 amino acids long. The CDR3 spells CASSLDRGINEQFF. CDR3 nucleotide sequence: TGTGCCAGCAGTTTGGACAGGGGGATTAATGAGCAGTTCTTC. Full variable domain (outside the CDR3, taken from reference TRBV5-5 and TRBJ2-1): DAGVTQSPTHLIKTRGQQVTLRCSPISGHKSVSWYQQVLGQGPQFIFQYYEKEERGRGNFPDRFSARQFPNYSSELNVNALLLGDSALYLCASSLDRGINEQFFGPGTRLTVL.

This clonotype was counted at least ten times. The rearrangement joins TRBV7-2 to TRBJ2-1; possible D gene TRBD2, 5 bases. The CDR3 spans 17 residues. CDR1 SGHTA and CDR2 FQGNSA come from the germline V gene. With 3 bases removed from V and 1 base from J, the gap between germline ends came to 16 bases. CDR3 sequence (DNA): TGTGCCAGCAGCTTTTCCCCAGCTAGCTATTCCTACAATGAGCAGTTCTTC. As protein: CASSFSPASYSYNEQFF. The full variable domain, in which reference TRBV7-2 and TRBJ2-1 provide the parts outside the CDR3, is GAGVSQSPSNKVTEKGKDVELRCDPISGHTALYWYRQSLGQGLEFLIYFQGNSAPDKSGLPSDRFSAERTGGSVSTLTIQRTQQEDSAVYLCASSFSPASYSYNEQFFGPGTRLTVL.

V is TRBV5-1 and J is TRBJ1-1, with no clear D. The germline CDR1 and CDR2 sequences are SGHRS and YFSETQ. V lost 4 bases and J 0 bases, leaving 13 bases between the germline ends. The CDR3 length is 15 residues. CDR3 DNA: TGCGCCAGCAGCCCCTCTAGCTCCTTGAACACTGAAGCTTTCTTT. Its protein is CASSPSSSLNTEAFF. Filled out from reference TRBV5-1 and TRBJ1-1, the complete variable domain reads KAGVTQTPRYLIKTRGQQVTLSCSPISGHRSVSWYQQTPGQGLQFLFEYFSETQRNKGNFPGRFSGRQFSNSRSEMNVSTLELGDSALYLCASSPSSSLNTEAFFGQGTRLTVV.

The V call is TRBV20-1, the J call TRBJ2-3, with D possibly matching TRBD1 (5 bases). The CDR3 is made up of 17 amino acids. V lost 3 bases, J lost 6 bases, and 25 bases lay in between. Germline values: CDR1 DFQATT, CDR2 SNEGSKA (reference sequence). The CDR3 region has the DNA TGCAGTGCTAGGATGATTTCAGGGAACGCGGCCTTGGATACGCAGTATTTT. This gives the protein CSARMISGNAALDTQYF.

This clonotype has ten or more counts. The gene calls are TRBV20-1 and TRBJ1-6, with 7 positions matching TRBD1. Germline V CDR1 and CDR2: DFQATT, SNEGSKA (reference sequence). There are 14 residues in the CDR3. J gave up 3 bases and V 7 bases, and 6 bases lay outside the gene matches. DNA of the CDR3: TGCAGTGGTAGGGGGCCCAACTATAATTCACCCCTCCACTTT. Its translation is CSGRGPNYNSPLHF.

Details on this clonotype: A much bigger clone sits one base away, suggesting this may be a read error. The genes are TRBV20-1 and TRBJ1-1; D may be TRBD1 (5 bases). V was pared by 3 bases and J by 0 bases, with 23 bases between. Germline assignment: CDR1 DFQATT and CDR2 SNEGSKA (reference sequence). This CDR3 is 18 amino acids long. The CDR3 region has the DNA TGCAGTGCTAGGGGGGGATCTTCAGTGGGAGGATTGAACACTGAAGCTTTCTTT. Translated, it gives CSARGGSSVGGLNTEAFF.

At least ten counts were recorded for this clonotype. The V call is TRBV20-1, the J call TRBJ2-2; D remains ambiguous. V lost 0 bases to trimming and J lost 7 bases, with 9 bases between them. CDR3 length equals 13 residues. Germline loops: CDR1 DFQATT, CDR2 SNEGSKA (reference sequence). The CDR3 is CSARDPGNGELFF. The CDR3 nucleotides read TGCAGTGCTAGAGATCCCGGAAACGGGGAGCTGTTTTTT.

The rearrangement joins TRBV28 to TRBJ2-7; possibly TRBD1 for D (5 bases). In germline, CDR1 is MDHEN, CDR2 SYDVKM. There are 13 residues in the CDR3. V gave up 4 bases and J gave up 3 bases, with 10 bases separating them. Here the CDR3 reads CASSSSTVYEQYV. CDR3 DNA sequence: TGTGCCAGCAGTTCCTCGACAGTCTACGAGCAGTACGTC.

This clonotype came up a few times. This chain links TRBV12-3 or TRBV12-4 with TRBJ2-1; possible D gene TRBD1, 5 bases. The length of the CDR3 is 15 residues. Trimming left V 5 bases short and J 3 bases short, with 14 bases between. This CDR3 is CASSPIPDNYNEQFF. The DNA for the CDR3 is TGTGCCAGCAGTCCCATCCCGGACAACTACAATGAGCAGTTCTTC.

This clonotype was seen many times. The rearrangement joins TRBV20-1 to TRBJ1-1; 7 nucleotides align to TRBD1. This CDR3 region has 12 residues. CDR1 DFQATT and CDR2 SNEGSKA come from the germline V gene (reference sequence). V shed 5 bases, J shed 3 bases, and the junction held 3 bases outside the gene matches. The chain's CDR3 is CSASRGDTEAFF. Here the CDR3 DNA reads TGCAGTGCTTCCAGGGGGGACACTGAAGCTTTCTTT.

The rearrangement joins TRBV13 to TRBJ1-5; maybe TRBD1 (6 bases). CDR1 and CDR2 from the germline V gene are PRHDT and FYEKMQ (reference sequence). Trimming removed 5 bases at V and 4 bases at J, with 12 bases between. This CDR3 has 14 residues. Here the CDR3 DNA reads TGTGCCAGCAGCCCGACCCAGGGGAATCAGCCCCAGCATTTT. This encodes CASSPTQGNQPQHF.

The rearrangement uses TRBV27 and TRBJ2-2; 7 positions match TRBD2. This CDR3 spans 14 amino acids. V dropped 6 bases and J dropped 6; count of bases not matched to a gene: 7. Per germline, CDR1 MNHEY and CDR2 SMNVEV (reference sequence). CDR3 residues: CASSPTSPAGELFF. CDR3 in DNA: TGTGCCAGCAGCCCGACTAGCCCAGCCGGGGAGCTGTTTTTT.

This clonotype was seen only a few times. The rearrangement joins TRBV27 to TRBJ2-5; D may be TRBD1 (5 bases). Trimming cost V 0 bases and J 5 bases, with 13 bases left between them. Germline-derived CDR1 and CDR2 are MNHEY and SMNVEV (reference sequence). This CDR3 comprises 15 residues. In DNA form, the CDR3 reads TGTGCCAGCAGTTTATCGAAGCAGGGCGGCGAGACCCAGTACTTC. Its protein is CASSLSKQGGETQYF.

This chain uses TRBV11-2 with TRBJ2-1; D remains ambiguous. Trimming took 3 bases from V and 4 from J, leaving 13 bases between them. In germline, CDR1 is SGHAT, CDR2 FQNNGV. The CDR3 covers 15 residues. The CDR3 DNA sequence: TGTGCCAGCAGCTTGGGCAGGCAGATTTACAATGAGCAGTTCTTC. This sequence encodes CASSLGRQIYNEQFF.

The rearrangement uses TRBV4-3 and TRBJ2-2, with D tentatively TRBD1 or TRBD2 (6 bases each). V lost 1 base and J 4 bases, leaving 13 bases between the germline ends. Per germline, CDR1 LGHNA and CDR2 YSLEER. CDR3 length equals 16 residues. The CDR3 region is CASSQGRGDVTGELFF. For the CDR3, the DNA is TGCGCCAGCAGCCAAGGAAGGGGGGACGTCACCGGGGAGCTGTTTTTT.

The sample holds a few counts of this clonotype. The CDR3 is CASSHWDRVNTEAFF. The CDR3 nucleotides are TGTGCCAGCAGTCACTGGGACAGGGTGAACACTGAAGCTTTCTTT. V gene TRBV12-3 or TRBV12-4 combines with J gene TRBJ1-1; TRBD1 aligns across 9 bases. The CDR3 has 15 residues. Trimming cost V 5 bases and J 0 bases; bases outside gene matches: 4.